This note documents a single TCR beta chain sequence. This clonotype was observed a handful of times. Its antigen is currently not known. Per-nucleotide qualities are absent, and no much larger clonotype sits a single base away. The CDR3 starts with the cysteine, ends with the phenylalanine, and has 14 residues. Only the CDR3 DNA is retained, 42 bases long and in frame from the first base. The germline V and J ends show losses of 5 bases and 7 bases respectively, and no gene match explains 8 bases of the junction. In the germline V gene (reference sequence), CDR1 corresponds to DFQATT and CDR2 to SNEGSKA. These data originate in a study of blood T cells in healthy people across ages (dated by TCRdb to the mid-2010s). About the full investigation: In model experiments, template switching captured about one uniquely barcoded TCR beta cDNA molecule for every two T cells. Donors were grouped into four age groups: young (average roughly 17 years), middle-aged (roughly 37), aged (around 66) and long-lived (over 80). To avoid experimental bias, donors of different ages were distributed randomly across sequencing lanes. For two donors (one aged 18 to 30 and one aged 80 or older), the study analyzed two additional independent replicas of 1 million unique cDNA reads from the same blood draw. Using deep sequencing normalized with unique cDNA molecular identifiers, the study measured how TCR beta repertoire diversity changes with age. The research as a whole found: Since profiling was done on bulk unsorted PBMCs, naive and antigen-experienced compartments could not be conclusively compared. A strong correlation was found between observed TCR beta diversity and the percentage of naive T cells measured by flow cytometry. Estimates of total diversity based on one million sequenced T cells were considered lower bounds and underestimates. Compared with the aged group, more naive CD4+ T cells, fewer expanded clones and increased TCR diversity were shown by the long-lived group, suggesting age selection. Donor CMV infection status was unknown, potentially confounding age-related changes in expanded clonotypes. Observed TCR beta diversity per million T cells fell roughly linearly with age, and a significant reduction was already apparent by age around 40.

Libraries were constructed by 5' RACE. Sequencing relied on an Illumina HiSeq 2500. A second PCR of roughly 7 to 12 cycles was performed with a sample-barcoded 5' primer and a J-beta primer mix. A template-switch 5' adaptor carrying 12 random nucleotides introduced a unique molecular identifier onto each TCR beta cDNA molecule. Each sample yielded at least 2.5 million CDR3-containing paired-end reads. All of the RNA was converted into first-strand cDNA using the Mint cDNA synthesis kit, with a TRBC-specific oligonucleotide serving as the primer. All cDNA was treated with uracil-DNA glycosylase and then went through a first 18-cycle PCR with the universal primers M1SS and BC2_uni_R. The original methods were these. For normalization, 1 million high-quality reads were randomly selected from each sample, with every read carrying a distinct molecular identifier. Instead of being binned into consensus sequences, reads with shared molecular identifiers were discarded. MiTCR, run with a Q25 quality threshold and the strictest error-elimination algorithm, handled CDR3 identification, clonotype clustering and error correction. A nonparametric unseen species model with Euler transformation was used to estimate a lower bound on total TCR beta diversity. TCRdb trimmed the raw reads at Q25, called clones with MiXCR and kept productive beta chains. Identical CDR3 protein sequences are pooled into one entry, listed with their most common genes and DNA. TCRdb's processing, not the study's, gives the V and J calls here. This sample lists around 690,000 distinct CDR3 sequences; 45% to 65% were detected once. Approximately 40% of the sample is taken by the ten largest.

The donors were a few dozen Caucasian individuals from Russia, aged 6 to 90 years, who were systemically healthy. Roughly 10 milliliters of peripheral blood were drawn from each donor into EDTA-treated Vacutainer tubes. Ficoll-Paque density-gradient centrifugation was used to isolate PBMCs, with at least 7 million obtained per sample. Total RNA, at least 6 micrograms per sample, was extracted from PBMCs with Trizol reagent. For every donor, an aliquot of PBMCs went through flow cytometry to measure the percentages of naive CD45RAhigh/CD27high T cells. The TCR comes from a man aged 55 to 70 in good health. The specimen sequenced was blood. The rearrangement combines TRBV20-1 with TRBJ1-6, and 7 junctional nucleotides match TRBD1. The CDR3 corresponds to CSAETGEANSPLHF. The DNA sequence is as follows: TGCAGTGCTGAAACAGGGGAAGCCAATTCACCCCTCCACTTT.